This T cell receptor (beta chain) originates from a study of post-analysis software for immune sequencing data. TCR beta cDNA libraries had unique molecular identifiers. TCRdb used MiXCR to reprocess the PCR reads, holding one entry per CDR3 protein. The sample gives some 690,000 distinct CDR3 sequences, roughly 29% of which show up once; approximately 0.6% is in the top ten. Germline CDR1 reads SQVTM; CDR2 reads ANQGSEA. This CDR3 is 14 amino acids long. Trimming left V 2 bases short and J 7 bases short, with 14 bases between. There are a few counts of this clonotype. Its antigen is undetermined. The study's findings and limits: Five TRBV segments, TRBV5-6, TRBV5-1 and TRBV20-1 among them, were found more frequent in patients than controls.

The sequence was collected from a girl aged 10 to 17 with multiple sclerosis. The sequencing sample was made of blood. The chain has TRBV29-1 and TRBJ1-4, with D possibly being TRBD1 (5 bases). DNA for the CDR3: TGCAGCGTTGAACGGCCAGGGAGGACTGAAAAACTGTTTTTT. It specifies CSVERPGRTEKLFF.